Sequencing of this TCR beta chain was carried out in a study of cytomegalovirus exposure and HLA in healthy donors. In the PCR, 60 Vbeta and 13 Jbeta primers were used. TCRdb's table, derived via immunoSEQ multiplex PCR, lists solely in-frame clones and lacks some. The sample lists about 200,000 clones; 82% were seen once. Details on this clone: Antigen: not known.

Trimming cost V 0 bases and J 7 bases; bases outside gene matches: 5. The CDR3 loop spans 16 amino acids. The germline V gene has CDR1 ENHRY and CDR2 SYGVKD. General observations from the study: CMV serostatus was the only immune exposure information that was available. Three chains tied to CMV proved CMV antigen-specific in vitro.

The chain links TRBV10-3 to TRBJ2-1; 11 positions agree with TRBD1. Sequencing was done on a sample of PBMCs. This TCR came from a boy aged 2-9 years in good health and CMV-seronegative. CDR3 nucleotide sequence: TGTGCCATCAGTGAGTCGGGACAGGGGGGGAGAAATGAGCAGTTCTTC. Amino acids: CAISESGQGGRNEQFF.